This T cell receptor beta chain was documented in a study of PD-1 blockade in classical Hodgkin lymphoma. Profiling relied on immunoSEQ multiplex PCR, and the TCRdb table lists in-frame clones only, not all of them. The top ten clones hold around 0.3% of a sample with roughly 35,000 clones, 92% of them seen once. CDR3 length: 13 residues. Trimming cost V 7 bases and J 5 bases; bases outside gene matches: 8. Germline loops: CDR1 MDHEN, CDR2 SYDVKM. Time point of the sample: cycle 4 day 1 (C4D1), after 5 to 7 weeks of nivolumab. In every patient, relapse followed autologous stem cell transplantation, while exposure to brentuximab vedotin differed. Researchers used magnetic negative selection to pull out pure CD4+ T cells from thawed PBMCs.

The clonotype was recovered from a human donor with classical Hodgkin lymphoma. The chain carries TRBV28 and TRBJ2-7, with TRBD2 matching 7 bases. The sequencing here drew on CD4+ T cells from blood, taken before the fourth cycle of nivolumab. CDR3 amino acids: CASKTGLVDEQYF. The CDR3 nucleotides are TGTGCCAGCAAAACTGGACTAGTCGACGAGCAGTACTTC. The full variable domain, completed using reference TRBV28 and TRBJ2-7, is DVKVTQSSRYLVKRTGEKVFLECVQDMDHENMFWYRQDPGLGLRLIYFSYDVKMKEKGDIPEGYSVSREKKERFSLILESASTNQTSMYLCASKTGLVDEQYFGPGTRLTVT.